These 10 T cell receptor beta chains were all obtained from the same sample, sequenced in a study of blood T cell repertoires in COVID-19. Data came from immunoSEQ multiplex PCR; TCRdb stores just in-frame clones and leaves some out. The table lists 50,000 to 75,000 clones, 80% of them singletons, with roughly 7% in the top ten. The sample taken for sequencing was peripheral blood. These receptors all stem from a man aged 55 to 70 with acute or convalescent COVID-19.

The sample holds a few counts of this clone. J is TRBJ2-7 and V is TRBV9; TRBD2 matches 9 bases. V lost 3 bases to trimming and J lost 6 bases; unmatched junction nucleotides: 4. The germline gives CDR1 SGDLS, CDR2 YYNGEE. The CDR3 consists of 13 residues. CDR3 DNA: TGTGCCAGCAGCGCCCTAGCGGGGTCCGAGCAGTACTTC. Translation: CASSALAGSEQYF.

The genes are TRBV9 and TRBJ1-6; D may be TRBD1 (6 bases). The CDR3 covers 14 residues. Trimming cost V 4 bases and J 12 bases, with 17 bases left between them. The germline CDR1 and CDR2 sequences are SGDLS and YYNGEE. The CDR3 sequence is CASSPDGATGPLHF. Here the CDR3 DNA reads TGTGCCAGCAGCCCCGATGGGGCGACAGGACCCCTCCACTTT. The whole variable domain, remainder taken from reference TRBV9 and TRBJ1-6, is DSGVTQTPKHLITATGQRVTLRCSPRSGDLSVYWYQQSLDQGLQFLIQYYNGEERAKGNILERFSAQQFPDLHSELNLSSLELGDSALYFCASSPDGATGPLHFGNGTRLTVT.

V usage is TRBV5-1 and J usage is TRBJ2-1, with TRBD1 identical over 9 bases. The V and J ends lost 3 bases and 4 bases, in that order; junction bases with no gene match: 2. The germline V gene encodes CDR1 SGHRS and CDR2 YFSETQ. The CDR3 sequence is 14 residues long. This CDR3 reads CASSSGTGYNEQFF. The CDR3 DNA reads TGCGCCAGCAGCTCCGGGACAGGGTACAATGAGCAGTTCTTC.

The chain has TRBV2 and TRBJ2-5; 16 bases agree with TRBD2. There are 15 residues in the CDR3. The J segment lost 2 bases and the V segment lost 6 bases, leaving 0 bases of the junction unmatched. Germline CDR1 is SNHLY and CDR2 is FYNNEI. CDR3 nucleotide sequence: TGTGCCAGCAGGGGACTAGCGGGGGGGCAAGAGACCCAGTACTTC. This sequence encodes CASRGLAGGQETQYF.

V gene TRBV5-1 combines with J gene TRBJ1-4; D is perhaps TRBD1 (6 bases). The CDR3 covers 16 residues. V was clipped by 5 bases and J by 2 bases, with 16 bases between them. Germline CDR1 SGHRS, CDR2 YFSETQ. This chain's CDR3 is CASRTSTGTTNEKLFF. The CDR3 bases are TGCGCCAGCAGGACCAGCACAGGGACGACTAATGAAAAACTGTTTTTT.

The rearrangement uses TRBV30 and TRBJ1-5; 7 bases are a match to TRBD1. CDR1 and CDR2 from the germline V gene are GTSNPN and SVGIG (reference sequence). This CDR3 is built from 13 residues. J gave up 3 bases and V 4 bases, and 3 bases lay outside the gene matches. CDR3: CAWTGQPNQPQHF. The CDR3, as DNA: TGTGCCTGGACGGGACAGCCCAATCAGCCCCAGCATTTT.

The V call is TRBV7-3, the J call TRBJ2-2, with 10 bases fitting TRBD2. The CDR3 covers 15 residues. V shed 6 bases and J 6 bases; nucleotides not matched to a gene: 7. Germline lookup yields CDR1 SGHTA and CDR2 FQGTGA. As DNA, the CDR3 is TGTGCCAGCAGTTTAGCGGGGGGCCCCGCCGGGGAGCTGTTTTTT. Residues: CASSLAGGPAGELFF.

The rearrangement joins TRBV18 to TRBJ1-2, with D possibly being TRBD1 (6 bases). Germline V gives CDR1 KGHSH, CDR2 LQKENI. The V and J ends lost 4 bases and 1 base respectively, with 13 bases between them. The CDR3 has 15 amino acids. DNA for the CDR3: TGTGCCAGCTCACAACCCCGACAGGATAACTATGGCTACACCTTC. It specifies CASSQPRQDNYGYTF.

The V gene is TRBV7-9, the J gene TRBJ1-1; D not certain. The V and J ends lost 3 bases and 6 bases respectively, with 14 bases between them. The germline gives CDR1 SEHNR, CDR2 FQNEAQ (reference sequence). The CDR3 loop spans 14 amino acids. The CDR3: CASSFPGGVAEAFF. Here the CDR3 DNA reads TGTGCCAGCAGCTTCCCAGGAGGCGTCGCTGAAGCTTTCTTT.

This chain links TRBV27 with TRBJ1-1; 8 bases are a match to TRBD1. Losses at the gene ends were 5 bases for V and 8 bases for J; bases not matched to a gene: 13. The length of the CDR3 is 15 residues. CDR1 and CDR2 from the germline V gene are MNHEY and SMNVEV (reference sequence). Written as DNA, the CDR3 is TGTGCCAGCAGTCCCATATCAACAGGGGGAAGAGAAGCTTTCTTT. It encodes CASSPISTGGREAFF.